The 10 T cell receptor beta chains below come from one sample, sequenced in a study of T cells in localized non-small cell lung cancer. The data were produced by immunoSEQ multiplex PCR, yet TCRdb's version contains in-frame clones alone and is incomplete. The sample holds some 25,000 clones, approximately 90% seen once. The sequences come from peripheral blood mononuclear cells, collected before any cancer treatment. The receptors shown here come from a woman aged 35 to 69 with stage III lung adenocarcinoma.

The rearrangement joins TRBV7-9 to TRBJ1-6; D is undetermined. Germline CDR1 is SEHNR and CDR2 is FQNEAQ (reference sequence). V was pared by 1 base and J by 10 bases, with 8 bases between. CDR3 length equals 13 residues. The CDR3 nucleotides are TGTGCCAGCAGCTTAGGGGCCAAGTCACCCCTCCACTTT. Translated: CASSLGAKSPLHF.

This clone was found once. The rearrangement links TRBV18 to TRBJ1-4, with 7 bases aligning to TRBD1. CDR1 is KGHSH and CDR2 is LQKENI in the germline V gene. The CDR3 covers 16 residues. Unmatched junction bases numbered 10, after V lost 1 base and J lost 8 bases. In DNA form, the CDR3 reads TGTGCCAGCTCACCACGAAGTGTAGGGGGCGGAGAAAAACTGTTTTTT. The encoded protein is CASSPRSVGGGEKLFF.

The chain has TRBV4-2 and TRBJ2-7, with TRBD2 matching 11 bases. The junction had 15 bases not matched to a gene; V was cut back by 0 bases and J by 2 bases. Per the germline V gene, CDR1 is LGHNA and CDR2 is YNFKEQ. This CDR3 spans 20 amino acids. CDR3 coding DNA: TGTGCCAGCAGCCAAGATCTTAGGACTAGCGGGCTCTCGGGGGCCTACGAGCAGTACTTC. Translation gives CASSQDLRTSGLSGAYEQYF.

V gene TRBV6-6 combines with J gene TRBJ1-2; D remains ambiguous. Germline V gene sequence: CDR1 MNHNY, CDR2 SVGAGI (reference sequence). The CDR3 has 10 amino acids. Between the trimmed V and J ends, which lost 5 bases and 7 bases, there was a span of 5 bases. CDR3 sequence: CASSEGGYTF. CDR3 nucleotide sequence: TGTGCCAGCAGTGAAGGTGGCTACACCTTC.

The chain carries TRBV7-2 and TRBJ2-6; D possibly uses TRBD1 or TRBD2 (5 bases each). V was trimmed by 2 bases and J by 0 bases, leaving 11 bases between them. In germline, CDR1 is SGHTA, CDR2 FQGNSA. The CDR3 loop spans 17 amino acids. The CDR3 DNA sequence: TGTGCCAGCAGCTTACAGGGACGGAGCTCTGGGGCCAACGTCCTGACTTTC. Translating gives CASSLQGRSSGANVLTF.

The chain uses TRBV6-1 and TRBJ2-6; no firm D call. The CDR3 is made up of 14 amino acids. V shed 5 bases and J shed 0 bases, with 5 bases lying between them. Looked up from germline, CDR1 is MNHNS and CDR2 is SASEGT. CDR3 region: CASSRSSGANVLTF. As DNA, the CDR3 is TGTGCCAGCAGTCGAAGCTCTGGGGCCAACGTCCTGACTTTC.

The J gene is TRBJ1-1, the V gene TRBV12-5; D remains ambiguous. This CDR3 has 13 amino acids. Germline V gene sequence: CDR1 LGHNT, CDR2 FRNRAP. Trimming removed 9 bases from V and 0 bases from J, with 11 bases in between. DNA for the CDR3: TGTGCTAGCCGTAGGACCATGAACACTGAAGCTTTCTTT. Translation: CASRRTMNTEAFF.

V usage is TRBV19 and J usage is TRBJ1-5; D might be TRBD1 (6 bases). Germline V lookup: CDR1 LNHDA, CDR2 SQIVND (reference sequence). This CDR3 has 18 residues. V lost 3 bases, J lost 3 bases, and 21 bases lay in between. CDR3 protein: CASSISRTVGGFNQPQHF. The CDR3 bases are TGTGCCAGTAGTATCTCCCGGACAGTAGGAGGCTTCAATCAGCCCCAGCATTTT.

This rearrangement joins TRBV10-1 to TRBJ1-2; D gene uncertain. The CDR3 has 13 residues. V was shortened by 3 bases and J by 1 base, with 6 bases between the two germline ends. Looked up from germline, CDR1 is WNHNN and CDR2 is SYGVQD (reference sequence). CDR3 in amino acids: CASSEDLNYGYTF. CDR3 in DNA: TGCGCCAGCAGTGAAGACCTTAACTATGGCTACACCTTC.

This rearrangement joins TRBV29-1 to TRBJ2-6, with 7 bases that match TRBD1. The CDR3 consists of 17 residues. The germline CDR1 and CDR2 sequences are SQVTM and ANQGSEA. Unmatched junction bases numbered 10, after V lost 2 bases and J lost 3 bases. The chain's CDR3 is CSVEFEQGIGGANVLTF. The CDR3 coding sequence is TGCAGCGTTGAATTTGAACAGGGGATTGGTGGGGCCAACGTCCTGACTTTC.